This TCR beta chain was retrieved from a study of blood T cell repertoires in COVID-19. Study information: PBMCs, B-cell-depleted T cells, or T cells were the source of the cDNA or gDNA that made up the material.

J lost 3 bases, V lost 3 bases, and 2 bases had no gene match. The CDR3 loop spans 13 amino acids. The V gene's germline CDR1 is SGHVS and CDR2 FQNEAQ. The study drew participants aged about 18 to 95 years from roughly 25 US areas. Per the authors' pipeline: Quantification of nucleated cells was approximated via reference gene primer amplification. Assay: immunoSEQ multiplex PCR; the TCRdb copy retains only in-frame clones and omits some. V and J calls and clone size are those listed in that table; D and trimming were worked out from the DNA. The table includes roughly 200,000 clones, around 92% detected once.

The V call is TRBV7-8, the J call TRBJ2-7; 7 bases agree with TRBD2. This receptor was obtained from a woman aged 30 to 39 with acute COVID-19. Sequenced sample: PBMCs or T cells enriched from blood (not recorded which). The CDR3 DNA follows: TGTGCCAGCAGCTTCCCGGGGGGCTACGAGCAGTACTTC. This translates into CASSFPGGYEQYF.